This T cell receptor beta chain was found in a study of blood T cell repertoires in COVID-19. Background on the study: Samples representing acute and convalescent COVID-19 were sourced from the United States, Italy and Spain. From T cells, B-cell-depleted T cells, or PBMCs came the material, which was cDNA or gDNA.

CDR1 and CDR2 from the germline V gene are SGDLS and YYNGEE. CDR3 length: 15 amino acids. Trimming cost V 0 bases and J 1 base, with 10 bases left between them. In the source study's methods: Cell counts per sample came from amplifying reference gene primers. Method: immunoSEQ multiplex PCR; TCRdb's copy keeps in-frame clones and lacks some. V and J calls and clone size are given by that table; D and trimming were obtained from the DNA. The sample consists of about 240,000 clones, roughly 90% of them appearing once. What was sequenced was peripheral blood. This TCR was recovered from a man aged 55 to 70 with acute or convalescent COVID-19. The genes are TRBV9 and TRBJ1-2; D gene unclear. The CDR3: CASSVEVSGNYGYTF. In DNA form, the CDR3 reads TGTGCCAGCAGCGTAGAGGTCAGCGGTAACTATGGCTACACCTTC.